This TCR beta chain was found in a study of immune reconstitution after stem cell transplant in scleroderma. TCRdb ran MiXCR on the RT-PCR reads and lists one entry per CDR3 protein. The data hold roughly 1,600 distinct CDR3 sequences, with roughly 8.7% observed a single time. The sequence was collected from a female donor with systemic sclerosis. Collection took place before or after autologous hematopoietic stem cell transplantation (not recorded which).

CDR3 residues: CASSRAGELFF. The CDR3, as DNA: TGTGCCAGTAGTCGGGCCGGGGAGCTGTTTTTT. The V gene is TRBV19, the J gene TRBJ2-2; D not resolved. Between the trimmed V and J ends, which lost 5 bases and 6 bases, there was a span of 4 bases. The length of the CDR3 is 11 residues. Germline CDR1 reads LNHDA; CDR2 reads SQIVND (reference sequence). Full variable domain (rest looked up from reference TRBV19 and TRBJ2-2): DGGITQSPKYLFRKEGQNVTLSCEQNLNHDAMYWYRQDPGQGLRLIYYSQIVNDFQKGDIAEGYSVSREKKESFPLTVTSAQKNPTAFYLCASSRAGELFFGEGSRLTVL.